The 15 T cell receptor beta chains listed next were all sequenced from one sample in a study of immune cell composition in non-small cell lung cancer. Normal lung was taken at the farthest possible site, at least 3 cm from tumour. Method: immunoSEQ multiplex PCR; TCRdb's copy keeps in-frame clones and lacks some. The profile covers just over 3,500 clones, with roughly four fifths appearing a single time and roughly 8.3% taken by the ten largest. Sequenced: non-adjacent lung tissue. The receptors come from a human donor with non-small cell lung cancer.

V gene TRBV28 combines with J gene TRBJ1-6; the D gene is possibly TRBD1 (6 bases). Germline loops: CDR1 MDHEN, CDR2 SYDVKM. The germline V and J ends were trimmed by 2 bases and 12 bases, with 20 bases remaining between them. The CDR3 has 16 residues. The CDR3 reads CASSLHRDTPVVPLHF. The DNA of the CDR3 is TGTGCCAGCAGTTTACACCGGGACACCCCAGTGGTACCCCTCCACTTT. Using reference TRBV28 and TRBJ1-6 for the parts outside the CDR3, the full variable domain is DVKVTQSSRYLVKRTGEKVFLECVQDMDHENMFWYRQDPGLGLRLIYFSYDVKMKEKGDIPEGYSVSREKKERFSLILESASTNQTSMYLCASSLHRDTPVVPLHFGNGTRLTVT.

The chain employs TRBV9 and TRBJ2-7, with D possibly matching TRBD1 (5 bases). Germline V gives CDR1 SGDLS, CDR2 YYNGEE. This CDR3 spans 13 amino acids. The V end was cut by 0 bases, the J end by 6 bases, with 10 bases between. The DNA of the CDR3 is TGTGCCAGCAGCGTAGACCAGGGCAGCGAGCAGTACTTC. It codes for CASSVDQGSEQYF.

The CDR3 bases are TGTGCCAGCAGCCGGGACAGAGTTAACACTGAAGCTTTCTTT. Translated: CASSRDRVNTEAFF. The chain uses TRBV6-1 and TRBJ1-1; 7 bases match TRBD1. The junction had 6 bases not matched to a gene; V was cut back by 6 bases and J by 2 bases. CDR3 length: 14 amino acids. Germline V lookup: CDR1 MNHNS, CDR2 SASEGT.

This chain uses TRBV13 with TRBJ1-4, with 10 bases matching TRBD1. With V trimmed by 6 bases and J by 8 bases, 9 bases remained unmatched. This CDR3 region has 15 residues. CDR1 is PRHDT and CDR2 is FYEKMQ in the germline V gene (reference sequence). CDR3 residues: CASSKGTGVDEKLFF. The DNA of the CDR3 is TGTGCCAGCAGTAAGGGGACAGGGGTTGACGAAAAACTGTTTTTT.

This chain uses TRBV27 with TRBJ1-4, with 7 bases that match TRBD1. The CDR3 extends over 13 amino acids. Losses at the gene ends were 8 bases for V and 4 bases for J; bases not matched to a gene: 4. CDR1 and CDR2 from the germline V gene are MNHEY and SMNVEV (reference sequence). The CDR3 here is CASRQGNNEKLFF. CDR3 in DNA: TGTGCCAGCCGACAGGGAAATAATGAAAAACTGTTTTTT.

This clone showed up just once. The chain carries TRBV6-5 and TRBJ2-5; a weak D match, TRBD2 (6 bases). Germline V gene data show CDR1 as MNHEY and CDR2 as SVGAGI. V was pared by 6 bases and J by 5 bases, with 19 bases between. The CDR3 sequence is 15 residues long. The CDR3 nucleotides are TGTGCCAGCAGACAATCTGGACTATATTCTGAGACCCAGTACTTC. Amino acid sequence: CASRQSGLYSETQYF.

This clone occurred a few times. V usage is TRBV30 and J usage is TRBJ1-1, with no clear D. In germline, CDR1 is GTSNPN, CDR2 SVGIG (reference sequence). The V end was cut by 5 bases, the J end by 5 bases, with 24 bases between. The CDR3 loop spans 16 amino acids. This chain's CDR3 is CAWEVGGRTAKTEAFF. DNA for the CDR3: TGTGCCTGGGAGGTGGGAGGGCGGACGGCGAAAACTGAAGCTTTCTTT.

The rearrangement joins TRBV5-1 to TRBJ2-3; TRBD1 matches at 9 bases. The V segment lost 5 bases and the J segment 5 bases; nucleotides outside the gene matches: 9. The CDR3 contains 15 residues. Germline-derived CDR1 and CDR2 are SGHRS and YFSETQ. Here the CDR3 DNA reads TGCGCCAGCAGAACCGGGACAGGGCGGGGAGATACGCAGTATTTT. This encodes CASRTGTGRGDTQYF.

The rearrangement links TRBV28 to TRBJ2-3; tentatively, D is TRBD1 (6 bases). There are 20 residues in the CDR3. CDR1 and CDR2 from the germline V gene are MDHEN and SYDVKM. V shed 0 bases and J shed 0 bases, with 22 bases lying between them. The CDR3 region has the DNA TGTGCCAGCAGTTTATGGGACAGCAACACGGCGATCTCCAGCACAGATACGCAGTATTTT. This encodes CASSLWDSNTAISSTDTQYF.

The genes are TRBV5-4 and TRBJ1-3; 8 bases match TRBD1. V lost 3 bases and J lost 2; bases outside the gene matches: 4. From germline, CDR1 is SGHNT and CDR2 YYREEE (reference sequence). The CDR3 runs to 15 residues. The CDR3 coding sequence is TGTGCCAGCAGCTCGACAGGGGAACCTGGAAACACCATATATTTT. Its protein product is CASSSTGEPGNTIYF.

In this sample, this clone turned up a few times. The chain recombines TRBV11-2 with TRBJ1-6, with D unclear. Per germline, CDR1 SGHAT and CDR2 FQNNGV. The CDR3 has 14 amino acids. The V and J ends lost 4 bases and 7 bases respectively, with 11 bases between them. Here the CDR3 DNA reads TGTGCCAGCAGCTGGAGCCAGTACAATTCACCCCTCCACTTT. Encoded protein: CASSWSQYNSPLHF.

The chain has TRBV18 and TRBJ2-2; 8 positions agree with TRBD1. The CDR3 is 18 residues long. The V segment lost 3 bases and the J segment 4 bases; nucleotides outside the gene matches: 13. CDR1 KGHSH and CDR2 LQKENI come from the germline V gene. CDR3 nucleotides: TGTGCCAGCTCACCTGGACAGGGACGAGGGGGTGCCACCGGGGAGCTGTTTTTT. This codes for CASSPGQGRGGATGELFF.

This sequence joins TRBV18 and TRBJ2-2; 8 bases are shared with TRBD1. The germline gives CDR1 KGHSH, CDR2 LQKENI. The CDR3 spans 14 residues. Trimming cost V 3 bases and J 6 bases; bases outside gene matches: 3. CDR3 residues: CASSPQGAAGELFF. In DNA, the CDR3 is TGTGCCAGCTCACCTCAGGGGGCGGCCGGGGAGCTGTTTTTT.

This clone was recorded once. The chain uses TRBV5-1 and TRBJ2-7; D might be TRBD2 (7 bases). The V end lost 6 bases, the J end lost 0 bases, and 16 bases lay between the germline ends. The CDR3 spans 15 residues. Germline V CDR1 and CDR2: SGHRS, YFSETQ. The CDR3, as DNA: TGCGCCAGCACCTGGGGGGGCACCAGCTCCTACGAGCAGTACTTC. This sequence encodes CASTWGGTSSYEQYF.

The V gene is TRBV19, the J gene TRBJ1-2, with TRBD1 as a possible D gene (6 bases). The CDR3 consists of 14 residues. V lost 3 bases and J 8 bases, leaving 16 bases between the germline ends. Germline CDR1 and CDR2: LNHDA and SQIVND (reference sequence). CDR3 DNA: TGTGCCAGTAGTATTCAGCAGGGCGGACAGGGCTACACCTTC. This encodes CASSIQQGGQGYTF.